This TCR beta chain was captured in a study of blood T cell repertoires in COVID-19. Study overall: The analysed material was cDNA or gDNA that came from T cells, B-cell-depleted T cells, or PBMCs.

Germline V gene data show CDR1 as SQVTM and CDR2 as ANQGSEA. Trimming left V 5 bases short and J 2 bases short, with 11 bases between. The CDR3 is 13 amino acids. As originally analysed: Estimates of nucleated cell counts were drawn from the amplification of reference gene primers. Generated by immunoSEQ multiplex PCR, the TCRdb table keeps only in-frame clones and is missing some. V and J calls and clone size are as listed in that table; D and trimming were resolved from the DNA. The data hold tens of thousands of clones, with 80% observed a single time. The sequence derives from a man aged 60-69 years with acute or convalescent COVID-19. The sequenced material came from peripheral blood. This chain uses TRBV29-1 with TRBJ2-3; possible D gene TRBD2, 6 bases. The CDR3 is CSVRGTYTDTQYF. The CDR3 region has the DNA TGCAGCGTTCGGGGGACCTACACAGATACGCAGTATTTT.